Listed below are T cell receptor beta chains from one sample, sequenced in a study of T-cell reconstitution after alpha-beta-depleted transplantation in children. TCRdb re-analysed the PCR reads in MiXCR, keeping a single row per CDR3 protein. The sample lists approximately 200,000 distinct CDR3 sequences, 6.3% occurring once. Here the sequenced sample was PBMCs, taken before TCRalphabeta/CD19-depleted stem cell transplant. The source of these receptors is a girl less than two years old with combined immunodeficiency, due to receive a stem cell transplant. Both conserved end residues are part of each CDR3. A D gene is named only where the DNA matches it firmly. Size values are once, few and many counts, or a class for expanded clones, and some rows have none.

CDR3nt: TGCAGCGTCCAAAGCGCCGGGGAGCTGTTTTTT; CDR3aa: CSVQSAGELFF; abundance: many; v_gene: TRBV29-1; j_gene: TRBJ2-2; d_gene: NA
CDR3nt: TGTGCCAGCTACTCGGGTGGGGGAAACTACAATGAGCAGTTCTTC; CDR3aa: CASYSGGGNYNEQFF; abundance: few; v_gene: TRBV6-2/TRBV6-3; j_gene: TRBJ2-1; d_gene: NA
CDR3nt: TGTGCCAGCAGACCGACCACCGACAGGATCTATGGCTACACCTTC; CDR3aa: CASRPTTDRIYGYTF; abundance: many; v_gene: TRBV28; j_gene: TRBJ1-2; d_gene: NA
CDR3nt: TGTGCCAGCAGTGGCTGGGACAGCAGCTCTGGAAACACCATATATTTT; CDR3aa: CASSGWDSSSGNTIYF; abundance: NA; v_gene: TRBV2; j_gene: TRBJ1-3; d_gene: TRBD1
CDR3nt: TGTGCCAGCAGCTTGGGAGGGAGCTCCCCCTACAATGAGCAGTTCTTC; CDR3aa: CASSLGGSSPYNEQFF; abundance: few; v_gene: TRBV5-8; j_gene: TRBJ2-1; d_gene: NA
CDR3nt: TGCGCCAGCAGCTCCATTACAGGTTCTAAAGAGACCCAGTACTTC; CDR3aa: CASSSITGSKETQYF; abundance: few; v_gene: TRBV5-1; j_gene: TRBJ2-5; d_gene: NA
CDR3nt: TGTGCCAGCAGCCAAGGCACAGGGTCGGATTCACCCCTCCACTTT; CDR3aa: CASSQGTGSDSPLHF; abundance: many; v_gene: TRBV4-2; j_gene: TRBJ1-6; d_gene: NA
CDR3nt: TGTGCCAGCAGTGGGACGGTGGCCGGTGAAAAACTGTTTTTT; CDR3aa: CASSGTVAGEKLFF; abundance: few; v_gene: TRBV12-3/TRBV12-4; j_gene: TRBJ1-4; d_gene: NA
CDR3nt: TGCAGCGTTGAGCTTGATGGCTACACCTTC; CDR3aa: CSVELDGYTF; abundance: many; v_gene: TRBV29-1; j_gene: TRBJ1-2; d_gene: NA
CDR3nt: TGTGCCAGCAGAGTGGACAGGGTAGCCATTCAGTACTTC; CDR3aa: CASRVDRVAIQYF; abundance: many; v_gene: TRBV28; j_gene: TRBJ2-4; d_gene: TRBD1
CDR3nt: TGCAGCGCCGGGGCCATGGGCCCTGTGGACTACACCTTC; CDR3aa: CSAGAMGPVDYTF; abundance: many; v_gene: TRBV29-1; j_gene: TRBJ1-2; d_gene: NA
CDR3nt: TGTGCCAGCAGCTTAGAACCCGTGGGGGAAGCTTTCTTT; CDR3aa: CASSLEPVGEAFF; abundance: many; v_gene: TRBV7-9; j_gene: TRBJ1-1; d_gene: NA
CDR3nt: TGTGCCAGCAGCTTATTAACTAGCGGGAGGGGGGATAATGAGCAGTTCTTC; CDR3aa: CASSLLTSGRGDNEQFF; abundance: many; v_gene: TRBV7-6; j_gene: TRBJ2-1; d_gene: TRBD2
CDR3nt: TGCGCCAGCAGCGCGCAGGGGGCGCTTTTCACAGAGACCCAGTACTTC; CDR3aa: CASSAQGALFTETQYF; abundance: many; v_gene: TRBV5-1; j_gene: TRBJ2-5; d_gene: TRBD1
CDR3nt: TGTGCCACCAGGGGGTTGGGCCAAGAGACCCAGTACTTC; CDR3aa: CATRGLGQETQYF; abundance: many; v_gene: TRBV24-1; j_gene: TRBJ2-5; d_gene: NA
CDR3nt: TGTGCCAGCTCACCAATCTTAGACTCTGGGGCCAACGTCCTGACTTTC; CDR3aa: CASSPILDSGANVLTF; abundance: NA; v_gene: TRBV18; j_gene: TRBJ2-6; d_gene: NA
CDR3nt: TGTGCCATCAGTGAGAACAGATTCGAAAGCAATCAGCCCCAGCATTTT; CDR3aa: CAISENRFESNQPQHF; abundance: many; v_gene: TRBV10-3; j_gene: TRBJ1-5; d_gene: NA
CDR3nt: TGCGCCAGCAGCCGTTACCAAACCAACCCGGGACAGATCTACAATGAGCAGTTCTTC; CDR3aa: CASSRYQTNPGQIYNEQFF; abundance: NA; v_gene: TRBV4-3; j_gene: TRBJ2-1; d_gene: TRBD1
CDR3nt: TGCAGCGTTGTTTCTCCCTATGGCTACACCTTC; CDR3aa: CSVVSPYGYTF; abundance: many; v_gene: TRBV29-1; j_gene: TRBJ1-2; d_gene: NA
CDR3nt: TGCAGTGCTAGAATCGGGAGCTCCTACAATGAGCAGTTCTTC; CDR3aa: CSARIGSSYNEQFF; abundance: NA; v_gene: TRBV20-1; j_gene: TRBJ2-1; d_gene: NA
CDR3nt: TGTGCCAGCAGCTCCCCAGGGGATGCCTACAATGAGCAGTTCTTC; CDR3aa: CASSSPGDAYNEQFF; abundance: NA; v_gene: TRBV7-3; j_gene: TRBJ2-1; d_gene: NA
CDR3nt: TGTGCCAGCAGCCAAGATATCAGGGGTAACGAGCAGTACTTC; CDR3aa: CASSQDIRGNEQYF; abundance: many; v_gene: TRBV4-2; j_gene: TRBJ2-7; d_gene: NA
CDR3nt: TGTGCCATCGGGAGGTCCGGGGAGCTGTTTTTT; CDR3aa: CAIGRSGELFF; abundance: many; v_gene: TRBV10-3; j_gene: TRBJ2-2; d_gene: NA
CDR3nt: TGTGCCAGCAGCGGGACTAGCGGGGGAACGAAGCCGAACACCGGGGAGCTGTTTTTT; CDR3aa: CASSGTSGGTKPNTGELFF; abundance: few; v_gene: TRBV9; j_gene: TRBJ2-2; d_gene: TRBD2
CDR3nt: TGTGCCAGCAGCTCCAGTTCGGGCCCCTACGAGCAGTACTTC; CDR3aa: CASSSSSGPYEQYF; abundance: NA; v_gene: TRBV7-2; j_gene: TRBJ2-7; d_gene: NA
CDR3nt: TGTGCCACCCTTCCGGAGGTCCTAGGGGAGACCCAGTACTTC; CDR3aa: CATLPEVLGETQYF; abundance: many; v_gene: TRBV28; j_gene: TRBJ2-5; d_gene: NA
CDR3nt: TGTGCCAGCAGCCGAGAAACAATAGGTGGCTACACCTTC; CDR3aa: CASSRETIGGYTF; abundance: NA; v_gene: TRBV6-5; j_gene: TRBJ1-2; d_gene: NA
CDR3nt: TGTGCCAGCAGTGAAAGGGCCACGAACACTGAAGCTTTCTTT; CDR3aa: CASSERATNTEAFF; abundance: many; v_gene: TRBV25-1; j_gene: TRBJ1-1; d_gene: NA
CDR3nt: TGTGCCAGCAGTTACAAGCGCCCGGGGATAAGGATCACCGGGGAGCTGTTTTTT; CDR3aa: CASSYKRPGIRITGELFF; abundance: many; v_gene: TRBV6-5; j_gene: TRBJ2-2; d_gene: NA
CDR3nt: TGTGCCAGCAGTTACTCGGACAGGGGGGCCTACAATGAGCAGTTCTTC; CDR3aa: CASSYSDRGAYNEQFF; abundance: many; v_gene: TRBV6-5; j_gene: TRBJ2-1; d_gene: TRBD1
CDR3nt: TGTGCCAGCAGCCTGGAGGCCGTATCCTACAATGAGCAGTTCTTC; CDR3aa: CASSLEAVSYNEQFF; abundance: many; v_gene: TRBV5-6; j_gene: TRBJ2-1; d_gene: NA
CDR3nt: TGTGCCTGGAAACGGGGGAACACCGGGGAGCTGTTTTTT; CDR3aa: CAWKRGNTGELFF; abundance: many; v_gene: TRBV30; j_gene: TRBJ2-2; d_gene: NA
CDR3nt: TGTGCCAGCCAAAGTGGGGGTCCTTACAATGAGCAGTTCTTC; CDR3aa: CASQSGGPYNEQFF; abundance: many; v_gene: TRBV7-6; j_gene: TRBJ2-1; d_gene: NA
CDR3nt: TGTGCCAGCACTATCACCGTCGGACTAGCGGGAGAACGCGGTACGCAGTATTTT; CDR3aa: CASTITVGLAGERGTQYF; abundance: many; v_gene: TRBV12-3/TRBV12-4; j_gene: TRBJ2-3; d_gene: TRBD2
CDR3nt: TGCAGTGGAAGAAGTGATGTTAGTGAGCAGTTCTTC; CDR3aa: CSGRSDVSEQFF; abundance: many; v_gene: TRBV20-1; j_gene: TRBJ2-1; d_gene: NA
CDR3nt: TGTGCCTTCTGTTGGGAGAGAGCTCTTGGACTCCCCTACAATGAGCAGTTCTTC; CDR3aa: CAFCWERALGLPYNEQFF; abundance: NA; v_gene: TRBV2; j_gene: TRBJ2-1; d_gene: NA
CDR3nt: TGTGTTACTCTAGCTTCCAGTGAGCAGTTCTTC; CDR3aa: CVTLASSEQFF; abundance: many; v_gene: TRBV5-4; j_gene: TRBJ2-1; d_gene: NA
CDR3nt: TGTGCCACCAGTGACCGCAGGGAGACCCAGTACTTC; CDR3aa: CATSDRRETQYF; abundance: many; v_gene: TRBV24-1; j_gene: TRBJ2-5; d_gene: NA
CDR3nt: TGTGCCAGCAGGCCAGGTGGACAGGAAGACACCGGGGAGCTGTTTTTT; CDR3aa: CASRPGGQEDTGELFF; abundance: many; v_gene: TRBV7-6; j_gene: TRBJ2-2; d_gene: TRBD1
CDR3nt: TGTGCCAGCAGCTTGTCATACAACAATGAGCAGTTCTTC; CDR3aa: CASSLSYNNEQFF; abundance: many; v_gene: TRBV14; j_gene: TRBJ2-1; d_gene: NA
CDR3nt: TGTGCCATCAGTGAGCCAGCTTCGAACACTGAAGCTTTCTTT; CDR3aa: CAISEPASNTEAFF; abundance: many; v_gene: TRBV10-3; j_gene: TRBJ1-1; d_gene: NA
CDR3nt: TGCGCCAGCAGCGACGGACGCTACAATGAGCAGTTCTTC; CDR3aa: CASSDGRYNEQFF; abundance: many; v_gene: TRBV5-1; j_gene: TRBJ2-1; d_gene: NA
CDR3nt: TGCAGTGCCCTGCGGGGACCCTCTGGAAACACCGTATATTTT; CDR3aa: CSALRGPSGNTVYF; abundance: NA; v_gene: TRBV20-1; j_gene: TRBJ1-3; d_gene: NA
CDR3nt: TGTGCCAGCAGCGTAGTCGGGAACGGGGAGCTGTTTTTT; CDR3aa: CASSVVGNGELFF; abundance: many; v_gene: TRBV9; j_gene: TRBJ2-2; d_gene: NA
CDR3nt: TGTGCCAGCTGCCACCCTCCGCCTGGACTAGCGGGAGTCTACGAGCAGTACTTC; CDR3aa: CASCHPPPGLAGVYEQYF; abundance: few; v_gene: TRBV3-1; j_gene: TRBJ2-7; d_gene: TRBD2
CDR3nt: TGCGCCAGCAGCTTTAGTAGCGGGATCGGTAATGAGCAGTTCTTC; CDR3aa: CASSFSSGIGNEQFF; abundance: many; v_gene: TRBV5-1; j_gene: TRBJ2-1; d_gene: TRBD2
CDR3nt: TGTGCCAGCAGCTTAACCCCCGGGACGGATCGCTACAATGAGCAGTTCTTC; CDR3aa: CASSLTPGTDRYNEQFF; abundance: many; v_gene: TRBV7-6; j_gene: TRBJ2-1; d_gene: NA
CDR3nt: TGCGCCAGCAGCTTGGCAGGGTCCGATGGCTACACCTTC; CDR3aa: CASSLAGSDGYTF; abundance: few; v_gene: TRBV5-1; j_gene: TRBJ1-2; d_gene: NA
CDR3nt: TGCAGTGCTAGAGATCGCGACAAGATCGCCGAGGAGACCCAGTACTTC; CDR3aa: CSARDRDKIAEETQYF; abundance: many; v_gene: TRBV20-1; j_gene: TRBJ2-5; d_gene: NA
CDR3nt: TGTGCCAGCAGTGGGGACCCCTACGAGCAGTACTTC; CDR3aa: CASSGDPYEQYF; abundance: many; v_gene: TRBV12-3/TRBV12-4; j_gene: TRBJ2-7; d_gene: NA
CDR3nt: TGTGCCACCAGCAAGCTGGGCGGGAGGGGAGGAGAGACCCAGTACTTC; CDR3aa: CATSKLGGRGGETQYF; abundance: few; v_gene: TRBV15; j_gene: TRBJ2-5; d_gene: TRBD2
CDR3nt: TGTGCCAGCTCATATACTAGCGGAGAGGGCAATGAGCAGTTCTTC; CDR3aa: CASSYTSGEGNEQFF; abundance: many; v_gene: TRBV18; j_gene: TRBJ2-1; d_gene: TRBD2
CDR3nt: TGTGCCAGCAGTGGACCGGGACAGGGGCCCTACGAGCAGTACTTC; CDR3aa: CASSGPGQGPYEQYF; abundance: many; v_gene: TRBV12-3/TRBV12-4; j_gene: TRBJ2-7; d_gene: TRBD1
CDR3nt: TGTGCCAGCAGTCAGGGACAGGGTCCTAACAATGAGCAGTTCTTC; CDR3aa: CASSQGQGPNNEQFF; abundance: many; v_gene: TRBV6-2/TRBV6-3; j_gene: TRBJ2-1; d_gene: TRBD1
CDR3nt: TGTGCCAGCAGCCCCCTTGGGGTAGCGGTACTGCTCGGCGAGCAGTACTTC; CDR3aa: CASSPLGVAVLLGEQYF; abundance: few; v_gene: TRBV7-8; j_gene: TRBJ2-7; d_gene: NA